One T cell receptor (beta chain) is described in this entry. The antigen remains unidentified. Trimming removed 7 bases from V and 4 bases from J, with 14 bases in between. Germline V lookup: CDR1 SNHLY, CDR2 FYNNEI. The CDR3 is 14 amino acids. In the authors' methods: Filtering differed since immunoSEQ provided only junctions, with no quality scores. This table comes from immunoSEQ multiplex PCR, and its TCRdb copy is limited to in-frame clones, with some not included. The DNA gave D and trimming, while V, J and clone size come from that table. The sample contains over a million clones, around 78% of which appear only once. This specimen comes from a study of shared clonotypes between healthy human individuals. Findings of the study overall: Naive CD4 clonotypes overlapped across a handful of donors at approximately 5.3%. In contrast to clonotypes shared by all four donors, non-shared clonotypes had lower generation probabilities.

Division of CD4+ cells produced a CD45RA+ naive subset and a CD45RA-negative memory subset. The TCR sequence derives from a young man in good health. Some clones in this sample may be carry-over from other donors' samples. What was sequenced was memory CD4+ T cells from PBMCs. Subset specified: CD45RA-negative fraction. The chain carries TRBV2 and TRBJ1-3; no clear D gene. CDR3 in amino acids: CASKSETRGNTIYF. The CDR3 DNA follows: TGTGCCAGCAAATCAGAAACAAGAGGAAACACCATATATTTT. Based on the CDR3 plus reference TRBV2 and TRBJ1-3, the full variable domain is EPEVTQTPSHQVTQMGQEVILRCVPISNHLYFYWYRQILGQKVEFLVSFYNNEISEKSEIFDDQFSVERPDGSNFTLKIRSTKLEDSAMYFCASKSETRGNTIYFGEGSWLTVV.